The subject of this entry is one T cell receptor (beta chain). Trimming removed 6 bases at V and 1 base at J, with 15 bases between. The CDR3 sequence is 15 residues long. From germline, CDR1 is KGHSH and CDR2 LQKENI. As originally analysed: Researchers report that nucleated cell counts were estimated from reference gene primer amplification. Profiling relied on immunoSEQ multiplex PCR, and the TCRdb table lists in-frame clones only, not all of them. The V and J calls and clone size were taken over from that table, and D and trimming were inferred from the DNA. Counted here are some 200,000 clones, 70% to 90% occurring once; the ten biggest clones make up 0.75% to 0.9%. The record originates from a study of blood T cell repertoires in COVID-19. Background on the study: Sites across the United States, Italy and Spain contributed samples from acute and convalescent COVID-19. The analysed material was cDNA or gDNA that came from T cells, B-cell-depleted T cells, or PBMCs.

Sequencing used peripheral blood. The TCR was taken from a woman in her 70s with acute or convalescent COVID-19. This chain joins TRBV18 and TRBJ1-1; D unresolved. The CDR3 bases are TGTGCCAGCTCCCTCGGGTCCGGATCGAACACTGAAGCTTTCTTT. Translation gives CASSLGSGSNTEAFF.